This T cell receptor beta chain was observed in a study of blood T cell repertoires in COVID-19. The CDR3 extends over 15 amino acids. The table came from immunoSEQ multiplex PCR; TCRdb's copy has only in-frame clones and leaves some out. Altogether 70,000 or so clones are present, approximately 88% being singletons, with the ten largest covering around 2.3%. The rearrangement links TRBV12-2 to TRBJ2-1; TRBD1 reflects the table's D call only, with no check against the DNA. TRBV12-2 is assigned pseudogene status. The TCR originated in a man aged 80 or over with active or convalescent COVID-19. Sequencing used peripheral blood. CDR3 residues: CASRQDISSYNEQFF. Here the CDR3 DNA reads TGTGCAAGTCGCCAGGACATCAGCTCCTACAATGAGCAGTTCTTC.